A selection of T cell receptor beta chains follows, all from one sample in a study of prognosis after radiotherapy for stage I lung cancer. TCRdb processed the multiplex PCR reads anew with MiXCR; each CDR3 protein has one entry. The data hold fewer than 30,000 distinct CDR3 sequences, with about 30% observed a single time. This sample comprised PBMCs, obtained before or after stereotactic body radiation therapy (not recorded which). The source is a donor over 45 with non-small cell lung cancer. CDR3s include the opening cysteine and the closing phenylalanine or tryptophan. The order of the fields is V gene, J gene, D gene, clone size, CDR3 protein, CDR3 DNA. A D gene is named only where the DNA matches it firmly. Not every row has a clone size; where given, it reads once, few, many or a size class.

V gene: TRBV5-1
J gene: TRBJ2-7
D gene: NA
clone size: many
CDR3 protein: CASSLAGLAHEQYF
CDR3 DNA: TGCGCCAGCAGCTTGGCCGGCCTAGCCCACGAGCAGTACTTC

V gene: TRBV11-1
J gene: TRBJ1-6
D gene: NA
clone size: many
CDR3 protein: CASSPDPDSPLHF
CDR3 DNA: TGTGCCAGCAGCCCGGATCCAGATTCACCCCTCCACTTT

V gene: TRBV5-1
J gene: TRBJ2-1
D gene: TRBD1
clone size: many
CDR3 protein: CASSLLGDSSYNEQFF
CDR3 DNA: TGCGCCAGCAGCTTGTTAGGGGACAGCTCCTACAATGAGCAGTTCTTC

V gene: TRBV9
J gene: TRBJ2-1
D gene: NA
clone size: once
CDR3 protein: CASSLGGGGSYEQFF
CDR3 DNA: TGTGCCAGCAGCCTGGGTGGGGGAGGTTCCTACGAGCAGTTCTTC

V gene: TRBV5-1
J gene: TRBJ1-1
D gene: NA
clone size: many
CDR3 protein: CASSFGRGTEAFF
CDR3 DNA: TGCGCCAGCAGCTTCGGCAGGGGCACTGAAGCTTTCTTT

V gene: TRBV5-1
J gene: TRBJ2-3
D gene: TRBD1
clone size: many
CDR3 protein: CASSLRQGGTDTQYF
CDR3 DNA: TGCGCCAGCAGCTTGAGACAGGGAGGCACAGATACGCAGTATTTT

V gene: TRBV4-1
J gene: TRBJ1-5
D gene: NA
clone size: many
CDR3 protein: CASSQVSMPPQHF
CDR3 DNA: TGCGCCAGCAGCCAAGTTTCGATGCCGCCCCAGCATTTT

V gene: TRBV19
J gene: TRBJ2-1
D gene: TRBD2
clone size: NA
CDR3 protein: CASSRRMASGGHEQFF
CDR3 DNA: TGTGCCAGTAGTAGAAGGATGGCTAGCGGAGGGCATGAGCAGTTCTTC

V gene: TRBV28
J gene: TRBJ1-3
D gene: TRBD1
clone size: many
CDR3 protein: CASRTGGSSGNTIYF
CDR3 DNA: TGTGCCAGCAGAACAGGGGGTTCCTCTGGAAACACCATATATTTT

V gene: TRBV5-1
J gene: TRBJ1-6
D gene: NA
clone size: medium-sized
CDR3 protein: CASSLIGVDNSPLHF
CDR3 DNA: TGCGCCAGCAGCTTGATAGGGGTTGACAATTCACCCCTCCACTTT

V gene: TRBV5-1
J gene: TRBJ1-3
D gene: NA
clone size: NA
CDR3 protein: CASSLGGTVARNTIYF
CDR3 DNA: TGCGCCAGCAGCTTGGGAGGGACGGTGGCCCGGAACACCATATATTTT

V gene: TRBV7-9
J gene: TRBJ1-3
D gene: TRBD1
clone size: many
CDR3 protein: CASSLPRPGQGEITGNTIYF
CDR3 DNA: TGTGCCAGCAGCTTACCCAGACCGGGACAGGGGGAAATCACTGGAAACACCATATATTTT

V gene: TRBV9
J gene: TRBJ2-2
D gene: TRBD2
clone size: many
CDR3 protein: CASSVSGTFTGELFF
CDR3 DNA: TGTGCCAGCAGCGTTAGCGGGACGTTTACCGGGGAGCTGTTTTTT

V gene: TRBV28
J gene: TRBJ2-7
D gene: NA
clone size: many
CDR3 protein: CASNLGQGRYEQYF
CDR3 DNA: TGTGCCAGCAACCTGGGGCAGGGCCGGTACGAGCAGTACTTC

V gene: TRBV28
J gene: TRBJ2-2
D gene: TRBD2
clone size: once
CDR3 protein: CASNPSGSYNTGELFF
CDR3 DNA: TGTGCCAGCAACCCTAGCGGGAGTTATAACACCGGGGAGCTGTTTTTT

V gene: TRBV5-1
J gene: TRBJ1-2
D gene: NA
clone size: few
CDR3 protein: CASSAAQGFGYTF
CDR3 DNA: TGCGCCAGCAGCGCCGCACAGGGATTTGGCTACACCTTC

V gene: TRBV20-1
J gene: TRBJ1-1
D gene: TRBD1
clone size: NA
CDR3 protein: CSAGRGASWVAFF
CDR3 DNA: TGCAGTGCCGGCAGGGGGGCTTCTTGGGTGGCTTTCTTT

V gene: TRBV11-2
J gene: TRBJ1-2
D gene: NA
clone size: many
CDR3 protein: CASSLEGHGYTF
CDR3 DNA: TGTGCCAGCAGCTTAGAGGGGCATGGCTACACCTTC

V gene: TRBV27
J gene: TRBJ2-5
D gene: NA
clone size: NA
CDR3 protein: CATETRGGGTQYF
CDR3 DNA: TGTGCCACCGAAACTCGGGGAGGTGGGACCCAGTACTTC

V gene: TRBV7-2
J gene: TRBJ2-2
D gene: NA
clone size: NA
CDR3 protein: CASSLGQVGTGELFF
CDR3 DNA: TGTGCCAGCAGCTTAGGACAGGTTGGAACCGGGGAGCTGTTTTTT

V gene: TRBV6-1
J gene: TRBJ1-2
D gene: NA
clone size: many
CDR3 protein: CASGRQGFGYTF
CDR3 DNA: TGTGCCAGCGGGAGGCAGGGATTTGGCTACACCTTC

V gene: TRBV9
J gene: TRBJ2-2
D gene: TRBD1
clone size: many
CDR3 protein: CASTQPGQGSTGELFF
CDR3 DNA: TGTGCCAGCACCCAACCGGGACAGGGCAGCACCGGGGAGCTGTTTTTT

V gene: TRBV12-3/TRBV12-4
J gene: TRBJ1-1
D gene: NA
clone size: NA
CDR3 protein: CASSCSVTEALF
CDR3 DNA: TGTGCCAGCAGTTGCTCAGTCACTGAAGCTTTATTT

V gene: TRBV14
J gene: TRBJ2-7
D gene: NA
clone size: many
CDR3 protein: CASSVGRTGGQQYF
CDR3 DNA: TGTGCCAGCAGCGTCGGGCGGACGGGGGGCCAGCAGTACTTC

V gene: TRBV6-2/TRBV6-3
J gene: TRBJ1-2
D gene: TRBD1
clone size: NA
CDR3 protein: CASTFHRGSHNYGYTF
CDR3 DNA: TGTGCCAGCACCTTCCACAGGGGGAGCCATAACTATGGCTACACCTTC

V gene: TRBV12-3/TRBV12-4
J gene: TRBJ1-2
D gene: NA
clone size: many
CDR3 protein: CASSFGPQGLNYGYTF
CDR3 DNA: TGTGCCAGCAGTTTCGGCCCTCAGGGCCTTAACTATGGCTACACCTTC

V gene: TRBV28
J gene: TRBJ2-6
D gene: NA
clone size: many
CDR3 protein: CASSFGGSSGANVLTF
CDR3 DNA: TGTGCCAGCAGTTTTGGGGGGAGCTCTGGGGCCAACGTCCTGACTTTC

V gene: TRBV9
J gene: TRBJ1-1
D gene: NA
clone size: many
CDR3 protein: CASSALGNTEAFF
CDR3 DNA: TGTGCCAGCAGCGCCCTAGGGAACACTGAAGCTTTCTTT

V gene: TRBV12-3/TRBV12-4
J gene: TRBJ2-2
D gene: TRBD1
clone size: NA
CDR3 protein: CAIRLQGAGTGELFF
CDR3 DNA: TGTGCCATCAGATTACAGGGGGCGGGCACCGGTGAGCTGTTTTTT

V gene: TRBV6-1
J gene: TRBJ2-1
D gene: TRBD2
clone size: NA
CDR3 protein: CASRLAGTNPSSYNEQFF
CDR3 DNA: TGTGCCAGCAGGCTAGCGGGAACAAACCCGAGCTCCTACAATGAGCAGTTCTTC

V gene: TRBV2
J gene: TRBJ2-1
D gene: TRBD2
clone size: many
CDR3 protein: CASRARREGHNEQFF
CDR3 DNA: TGTGCCAGCAGGGCAAGGCGGGAGGGCCACAATGAGCAGTTCTTC

V gene: TRBV20-1
J gene: TRBJ2-3
D gene: TRBD2
clone size: many
CDR3 protein: CSAVDTSGGTDTQYF
CDR3 DNA: TGCAGCGCTGTCGATACTAGCGGGGGGACAGATACGCAGTATTTT

V gene: TRBV6-1
J gene: TRBJ1-1
D gene: NA
clone size: many
CDR3 protein: CASRSDIGTEAFF
CDR3 DNA: TGTGCCAGCAGATCGGACATCGGCACTGAAGCTTTCTTT

V gene: TRBV2
J gene: TRBJ2-7
D gene: NA
clone size: many
CDR3 protein: CASSESGIYNEQYF
CDR3 DNA: TGTGCCAGCAGTGAATCGGGGATTTACAACGAGCAGTACTTC

V gene: TRBV6-1
J gene: TRBJ2-5
D gene: NA
clone size: many
CDR3 protein: CASRTLGLGQETQYF
CDR3 DNA: TGTGCCAGCAGGACACTTGGGCTAGGGCAGGAGACCCAGTACTTC

V gene: TRBV6-2/TRBV6-3
J gene: TRBJ2-2
D gene: NA
clone size: once
CDR3 protein: CASSRTANTGELFF
CDR3 DNA: TGTGCCAGCAGCCGGACAGCGAACACCGGGGAGCTGTTTTTT

V gene: TRBV19
J gene: TRBJ1-1
D gene: NA
clone size: NA
CDR3 protein: CASSGGAYRVTEAFF
CDR3 DNA: TGTGCCAGTAGTGGCGGAGCGTATAGGGTCACTGAAGCTTTCTTT

V gene: TRBV6-1
J gene: TRBJ1-2
D gene: NA
clone size: NA
CDR3 protein: CASSEQIYGYTF
CDR3 DNA: TGTGCCAGCAGTGAACAGATCTATGGCTACACCTTC

V gene: TRBV19
J gene: TRBJ2-2
D gene: NA
clone size: medium-sized
CDR3 protein: CASSNQLGTGELFF
CDR3 DNA: TGTGCCAGTAGTAACCAACTGGGGACCGGGGAGCTGTTTTTT

V gene: TRBV5-1
J gene: TRBJ2-1
D gene: TRBD2
clone size: many
CDR3 protein: CASSLNPGLAGGPRNEQFF
CDR3 DNA: TGCGCCAGCAGCTTGAACCCCGGATTAGCGGGAGGGCCTAGGAATGAGCAGTTCTTC

V gene: TRBV14
J gene: TRBJ1-2
D gene: NA
clone size: many
CDR3 protein: CASSQDGPPGLEGDYGYTF
CDR3 DNA: TGTGCCAGCAGCCAAGACGGGCCACCGGGCCTAGAAGGGGACTATGGCTACACCTTC

V gene: TRBV2
J gene: TRBJ1-5
D gene: NA
clone size: many
CDR3 protein: CASRGDGQPQHF
CDR3 DNA: TGTGCCAGCAGGGGTGATGGTCAGCCCCAGCATTTT